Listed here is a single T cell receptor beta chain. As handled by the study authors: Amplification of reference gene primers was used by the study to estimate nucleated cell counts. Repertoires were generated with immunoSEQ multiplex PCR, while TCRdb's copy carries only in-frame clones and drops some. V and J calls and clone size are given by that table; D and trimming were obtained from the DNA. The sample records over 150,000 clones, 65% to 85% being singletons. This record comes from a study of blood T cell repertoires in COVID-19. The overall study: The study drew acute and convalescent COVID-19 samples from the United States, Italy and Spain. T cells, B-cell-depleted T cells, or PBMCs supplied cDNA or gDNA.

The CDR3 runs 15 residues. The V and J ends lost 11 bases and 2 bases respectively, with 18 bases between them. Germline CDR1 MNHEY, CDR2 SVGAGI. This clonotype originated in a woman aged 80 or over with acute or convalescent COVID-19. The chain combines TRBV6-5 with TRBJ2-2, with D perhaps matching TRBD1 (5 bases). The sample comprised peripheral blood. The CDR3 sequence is CALLRQGANTGELFF. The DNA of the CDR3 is TGTGCCCTCCTAAGGCAGGGCGCCAACACCGGGGAGCTGTTTTTT.